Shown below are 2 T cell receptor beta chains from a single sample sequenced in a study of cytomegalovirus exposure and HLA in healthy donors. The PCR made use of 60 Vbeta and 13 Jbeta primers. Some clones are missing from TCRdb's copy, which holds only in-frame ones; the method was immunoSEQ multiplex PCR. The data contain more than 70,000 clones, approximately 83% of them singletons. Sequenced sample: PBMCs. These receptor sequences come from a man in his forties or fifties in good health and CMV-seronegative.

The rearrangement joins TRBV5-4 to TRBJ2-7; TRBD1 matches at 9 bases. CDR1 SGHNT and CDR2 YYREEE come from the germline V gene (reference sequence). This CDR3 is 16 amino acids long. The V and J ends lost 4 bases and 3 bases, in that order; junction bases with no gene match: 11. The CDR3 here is CASSLLSGQGFYEQYF. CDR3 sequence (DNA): TGTGCCAGCAGCCTCCTTTCAGGACAGGGGTTCTACGAGCAGTACTTC.

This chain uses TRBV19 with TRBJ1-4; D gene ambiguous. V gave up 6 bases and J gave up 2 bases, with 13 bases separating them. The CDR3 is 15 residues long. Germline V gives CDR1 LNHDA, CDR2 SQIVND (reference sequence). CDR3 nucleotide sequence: TGTGCCAGTAGACTCGCGGCTAATACTAATGAAAAACTGTTTTTT. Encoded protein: CASRLAANTNEKLFF.